A selection of T cell receptor beta chains follows, all from one sample in a study of cytomegalovirus exposure and HLA in healthy donors. Profiling relied on immunoSEQ multiplex PCR, and the TCRdb table lists in-frame clones only, not all of them. The table lists 110,000 or so clones, roughly 67% of them singletons. Material: PBMCs. The receptors come from a middle-aged man in good health and CMV-seronegative. The CDR3 runs from the conserved cysteine through the conserved F or W. The D gene is left open where the match is weak. For some rows the clone size is stated as once, few or many, or as a class when expanded; others skip it.

V gene	clone size	J gene	D gene	CDR3 DNA	CDR3 protein
TRBV7-3	.	TRBJ2-1	TRBD2	TGTGCCAGCAGCCCGGGCGGGGGGGCCAATGAGCAGTTCTTC	CASSPGGGANEQFF
TRBV5-1	.	TRBJ1-2	.	TGCGCCAGCAGCTTGGGACAGGTCAACTATGGCTACACCTTC	CASSLGQVNYGYTF
TRBV21-1	.	TRBJ1-5	.	TGTGCCAGCAGCACAATGCCGGGCGGGTACAATCAGCCCCAGCATTTT	CASSTMPGGYNQPQHF
TRBV7-9	.	TRBJ2-7	.	TGTGCCAGCAGCTTAGGGTCCCCGGGAGAGCAGTACTTC	CASSLGSPGEQYF
TRBV7-8	.	TRBJ1-2	.	TGTGCCAGCAGCTTTGGGCACACCGTTAACTATGGCTACACCTTC	CASSFGHTVNYGYTF
TRBV14	once	TRBJ2-7	.	TGTGCCAGCAGCCCGCAGGATTCCTACGAGCAGTACTTC	CASSPQDSYEQYF
TRBV11-2	.	TRBJ2-5	.	TGTGCCAGCAGCGCCGACAGACTCCAAGAGACCCAGTACTTC	CASSADRLQETQYF
TRBV7-2	.	TRBJ1-3	TRBD1	TGTGCCAGCAGCGAAGGGGGCGCAGGGATATATTTT	CASSEGGAGIYF
TRBV4-2	.	TRBJ2-7	TRBD1	TGTGCCAGCAGCCGGGACAGATCCTACGAGCAGTACTTC	CASSRDRSYEQYF
TRBV4-3	few	TRBJ1-3	.	TGCGCCAGCAGCCTAACAGGGAACTCTGGAAACACCATATATTTT	CASSLTGNSGNTIYF
TRBV6-5	.	TRBJ1-1	.	TGTGCCACACGTCAAGAGGGGAGGGACACTGAAGCTTTCTTT	CATRQEGRDTEAFF
TRBV4-1	.	TRBJ1-6	.	TGCGCCAGCAGCCCCGGGGGTGCGGACCCCAGTGATTCACCCCTCCACTTT	CASSPGGADPSDSPLHF
TRBV9	once	TRBJ2-2	.	TGTGCCAGCAGCGCCAACCGGGACATCTACACCGGGGAGCTGTTTTTT	CASSANRDIYTGELFF
TRBV7-9	.	TRBJ1-6	TRBD1	TGTGCCAGCAGCTTGGGCAGGGGGTTGTCACCCCTCCACTTT	CASSLGRGLSPLHF
TRBV4-2	.	TRBJ1-1	.	TGTGCCAGCAGCCAAGGGGGGGACGTCAGTGAAGCTTTCTTT	CASSQGGDVSEAFF
TRBV4-1	.	TRBJ2-5	.	TGCGCCAGCAGCCTAGCGGTACAAGAGACCCAGTACTTC	CASSLAVQETQYF
TRBV11-2	.	TRBJ1-6	TRBD1	TGTGCCAGCAGCTTAAGACAGGGAGATTCACCCCTCCACTTT	CASSLRQGDSPLHF
TRBV7-9	.	TRBJ2-7	TRBD1	TGTGCCAGCAGCTCGCTGGAACAGGGGTCCTACGAGCAGTACTTC	CASSSLEQGSYEQYF
TRBV4-1	few	TRBJ2-1	.	TGCGCCAGCAGCCAAGAGCCCCAAGGGGATGAGCAGTTCTTC	CASSQEPQGDEQFF
TRBV6-5	.	TRBJ1-6	.	TGTGCCAGCAGTTCCCAGGGTATCCGCTATAATTCACCCCTCCACTTT	CASSSQGIRYNSPLHF
TRBV19	.	TRBJ2-6	.	TGTGCCAGTAGTATACGTTTGGGGGGGCTTGGGGCCAACGTCCTGACTTTC	CASSIRLGGLGANVLTF
TRBV7-9	few	TRBJ1-2	TRBD1	TGTGCCAGCAGCTTAGGAGGGACAGTCGACGGCTACACCTTC	CASSLGGTVDGYTF
TRBV6-5	.	TRBJ1-4	TRBD1	TGTGCCAGCAGTTACTTCCGGACAGGGCGGCATGAAAAACTGTTTTTT	CASSYFRTGRHEKLFF
TRBV30	few	TRBJ2-7	TRBD1	TGTGCCTGGAGGACAGGGGGGAGCTCCTACGAGCAGTACTTC	CAWRTGGSSYEQYF
TRBV5-6	.	TRBJ2-7	.	TGTGCCAGCAGCTTGTCAGTCAACGAGCAGTACTTC	CASSLSVNEQYF
TRBV5-4	.	TRBJ1-2	TRBD1	TGTGCCAGCAGCTTTGGGACAGCGAACTATGGCTACACCTTC	CASSFGTANYGYTF
TRBV6-1	.	TRBJ1-2	.	TGTGCCAGCAGTGAAGCGAGCGGGACAACCTTCTACACCTTC	CASSEASGTTFYTF
TRBV6-6	.	TRBJ2-7	.	TGTGCCAGCAGTTACGGCGGGGACGGGGCCGAGCAGTACTTC	CASSYGGDGAEQYF
TRBV6-6	once	TRBJ2-7	TRBD1	TGTGCCAGCAGTTACCCCGGGACAGTAGCCTACGAGCAGTACTTC	CASSYPGTVAYEQYF
TRBV25-1	.	TRBJ1-1	.	TGTGCCAGCACCAAGACAGAAAACACTGAAGCTTTCTTT	CASTKTENTEAFF
TRBV27	once	TRBJ2-5	.	TGTGCCAGCAGCCCGGGGTACCAAGAGACCCAGTACTTC	CASSPGYQETQYF
TRBV4-3	.	TRBJ1-1	TRBD1	TGCGCCAGCAGCCAAGATCTCATCCAGGGGGCGATGTCTGAAGCTTTCTTT	CASSQDLIQGAMSEAFF
TRBV14	once	TRBJ1-5	.	TGTGCCAGCAACCGGCGAGGGGGGGGCGGACAGCCCCAGCATTTT	CASNRRGGGGQPQHF
TRBV27	.	TRBJ1-5	.	TGTGCCAGCAGTTTCGCGGGGGATGGCAATCAGCCCCAGCATTTT	CASSFAGDGNQPQHF
TRBV4-3	.	TRBJ2-1	TRBD2	TGCGCCAGCAGCCAAGAACTAGCGGGGGGGCCTCGGAATGAGCAGTTCTTC	CASSQELAGGPRNEQFF
TRBV28	few	TRBJ2-7	.	TGTGCCAGCAGCCGGGTGAAGGCTTTGGGGGCCGAGCAGTACTTC	CASSRVKALGAEQYF
TRBV7-9	.	TRBJ2-7	.	TGTGCCAGCAGCTTACCACCCTCTAGGCGGGAGCAGTACTTC	CASSLPPSRREQYF
TRBV5-6	.	TRBJ2-7	TRBD1	TGTGCCAGCAGCTTAGCGACAGGGGACTACGAGCAGTACTTC	CASSLATGDYEQYF
TRBV19	.	TRBJ2-2	TRBD2	TGTGCCAGTAGTAGCGGGGGAAGCACCGGGGAGCTGTTTTTT	CASSSGGSTGELFF
TRBV7-9	.	TRBJ2-5	TRBD2	TGTGCCAGCAGCCCTAGGACTAGCGGGGTTACGGGGGAGACCCAGTACTTC	CASSPRTSGVTGETQYF
TRBV6-1	.	TRBJ1-1	.	TGTGCCAGCAGCGGAGGGCGAGGCACTGAAGCTTTCTTT	CASSGGRGTEAFF
TRBV9	.	TRBJ1-6	TRBD1	TGTGCCAGCAGCTTAGAGACAGGGATGAATTCACCCCTCCACTTT	CASSLETGMNSPLHF
TRBV5-8	once	TRBJ2-2	.	TGTGCCACCACCAGGGGATGGGGCACCGGGGAGCTGTTTTTT	CATTRGWGTGELFF
TRBV7-6	once	TRBJ2-2	.	TGTGCCAGCAGCTTATCATCCGGGACACGCACGAACACCGGGGAGCTGTTTTTT	CASSLSSGTRTNTGELFF
TRBV27	.	TRBJ2-1	.	TGTGCCAGCAGTTCTATGCGACAGGCCATTTCGAGCAATGAGCAGTTCTTC	CASSSMRQAISSNEQFF
TRBV7-9	.	TRBJ1-4	.	TGTGCCAGCAGCCTGTCAGGGGAAAAACTGTTTTTT	CASSLSGEKLFF
TRBV5-1	.	TRBJ1-2	.	TGCGCCAGCAGCCTCTCCGGACAGACCTATGGCTACACCTTC	CASSLSGQTYGYTF
TRBV4-3	.	TRBJ1-4	TRBD1	TGCGCCAGCAGCCAAGATTTGCCAGGGGGCATGAGGAATGAAAAACTGTTTTTT	CASSQDLPGGMRNEKLFF
TRBV6-6	.	TRBJ1-5	.	TGTGCCAGCCGCCTCAGGGGAGGGCAGCCCCAGCATTTT	CASRLRGGQPQHF
TRBV12-5	.	TRBJ2-5	.	TGTGCTAGTGGTGACGGGGAAGAGACCCAGTACTTC	CASGDGEETQYF
TRBV11-3	.	TRBJ2-3	TRBD2	TGTGCCAGCAGTAGCGGGGACACAGATACGCAGTATTTT	CASSSGDTDTQYF
TRBV7-8	.	TRBJ2-3	.	TGTGCCAGCAGCTTATCAGGGCCCGGTGGAGATACGCAGTATTTT	CASSLSGPGGDTQYF
TRBV4-3	.	TRBJ2-7	.	TGCGCCAGCAGCCAAGAGTATTGGGGGGACTCCTACGAGCAGTACTTC	CASSQEYWGDSYEQYF
TRBV5-6	few	TRBJ2-7	.	TGTGCCAGCAGCTTGGCCGAGAAGAGCACCTACGAGCAGTACTTC	CASSLAEKSTYEQYF
TRBV19	.	TRBJ2-3	TRBD2	TGTGCCAGTAGTACCTTTACTAGCGGGGGCACAGATACGCAGTATTTT	CASSTFTSGGTDTQYF